This T cell receptor (beta chain) was obtained from a study of cytomegalovirus exposure and HLA in healthy donors. Notes on the study in general: An analysis that came later showed most CMV-associated TCR beta chains appearing HLA-restricted. Available immune exposure information was restricted to CMV serostatus only. For most subjects, TCR beta sequences were reported to predict HLA-A and HLA-B alleles with accuracy.

Concerning this clone itself: Antigen: not known.

The PCR ran on 60 Vbeta and 13 Jbeta primers. Methods used by the authors: An analysis that came later counted 80 million or so unique TCR beta chains, around 10 million shared. The data were produced by immunoSEQ multiplex PCR, yet TCRdb's version contains in-frame clones alone and is incomplete. Clonal size and the V and J genes are those of that table, whereas D and trimming came from the DNA. The profile shows about 160,000 clones, about 75% of them singletons. The clonotype comes from a female donor in good health and CMV-seronegative. Sequencing was carried out using PBMCs.

The CDR3 region is CASSIIASSRQPNYGYTF. In DNA, the CDR3 is TGTGCCAGTAGTATAATCGCTTCGTCTAGGCAGCCTAACTATGGCTACACCTTC. The chain is built from TRBV19 and TRBJ1-2, with unresolved D. The CDR3 runs 18 residues. The V end lost 2 bases, the J end lost 0 bases, and 19 bases lay between the germline ends. Germline V CDR1 and CDR2: LNHDA, SQIVND (reference sequence).